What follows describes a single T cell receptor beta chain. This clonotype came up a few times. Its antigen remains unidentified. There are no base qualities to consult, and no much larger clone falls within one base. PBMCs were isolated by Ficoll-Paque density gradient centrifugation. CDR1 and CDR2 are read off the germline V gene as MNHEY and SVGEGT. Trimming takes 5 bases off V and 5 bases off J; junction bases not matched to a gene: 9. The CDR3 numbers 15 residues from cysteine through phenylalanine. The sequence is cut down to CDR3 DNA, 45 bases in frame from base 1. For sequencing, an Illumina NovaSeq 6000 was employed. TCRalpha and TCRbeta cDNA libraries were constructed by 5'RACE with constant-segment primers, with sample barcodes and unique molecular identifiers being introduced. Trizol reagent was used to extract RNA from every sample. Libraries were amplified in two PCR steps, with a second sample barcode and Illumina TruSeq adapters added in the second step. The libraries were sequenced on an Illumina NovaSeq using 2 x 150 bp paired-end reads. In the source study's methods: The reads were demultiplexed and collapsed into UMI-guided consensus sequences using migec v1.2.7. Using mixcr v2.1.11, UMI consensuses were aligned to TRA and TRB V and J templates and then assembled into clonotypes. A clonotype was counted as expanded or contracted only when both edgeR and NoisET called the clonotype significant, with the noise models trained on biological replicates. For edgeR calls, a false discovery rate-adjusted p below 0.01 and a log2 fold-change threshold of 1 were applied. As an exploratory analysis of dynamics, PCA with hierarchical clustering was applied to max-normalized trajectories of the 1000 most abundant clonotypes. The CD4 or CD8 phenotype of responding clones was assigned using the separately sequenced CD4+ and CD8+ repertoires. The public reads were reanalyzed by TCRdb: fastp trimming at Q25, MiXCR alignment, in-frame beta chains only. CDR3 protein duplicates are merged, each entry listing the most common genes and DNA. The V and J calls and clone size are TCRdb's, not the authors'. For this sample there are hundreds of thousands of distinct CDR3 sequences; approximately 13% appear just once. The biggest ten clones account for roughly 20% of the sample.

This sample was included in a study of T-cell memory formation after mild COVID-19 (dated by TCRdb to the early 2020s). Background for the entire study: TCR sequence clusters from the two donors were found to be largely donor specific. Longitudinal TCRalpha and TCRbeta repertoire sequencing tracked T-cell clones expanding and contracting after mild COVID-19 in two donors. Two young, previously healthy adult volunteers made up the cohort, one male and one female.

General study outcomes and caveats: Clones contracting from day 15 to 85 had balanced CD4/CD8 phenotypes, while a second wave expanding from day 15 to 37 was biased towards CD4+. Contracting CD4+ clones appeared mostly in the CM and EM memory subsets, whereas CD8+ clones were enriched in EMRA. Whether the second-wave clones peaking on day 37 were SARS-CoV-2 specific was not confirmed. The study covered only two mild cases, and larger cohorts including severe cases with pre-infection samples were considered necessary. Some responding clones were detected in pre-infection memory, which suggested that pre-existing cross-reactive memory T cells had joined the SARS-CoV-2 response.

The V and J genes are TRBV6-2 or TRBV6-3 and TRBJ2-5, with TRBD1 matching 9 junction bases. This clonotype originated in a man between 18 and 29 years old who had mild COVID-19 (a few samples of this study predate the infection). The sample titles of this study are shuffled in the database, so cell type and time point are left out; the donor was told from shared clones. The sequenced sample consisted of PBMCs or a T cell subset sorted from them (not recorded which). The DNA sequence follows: TGTGCCAGCAGTCCTGGGACAGGGAACCGGGAGACCCAGTACTTC. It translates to CASSPGTGNRETQYF.